The 12 T cell receptor beta chains listed next were all sequenced from one sample in a study of T cell repertoires in cytomegalovirus infection. TCRdb re-derived calls from the reads in MiXCR, one entry per CDR3 protein. The data show 250,000 to 300,000 distinct CDR3 sequences, with 22% seen just once and under 25% held by the top ten. Their target antigens are unknown. The sequencing here drew on cultured PBMCs, taken from culture after CMV antigen stimulation. These receptors all come from a human donor in good health (CMV status not recorded). Some clones in this sample may be carry-over from other donors' samples.

In this sample, this clonotype turned up many times. The J gene is TRBJ2-3, the V gene TRBV7-8; D unresolved. In germline, CDR1 is SGHVS, CDR2 FQNEAQ. CDR3 size: 14 residues. Between the trimmed V and J ends, which lost 1 base and 5 bases, there was a span of 10 bases. The CDR3 DNA reads as TGTGCCAGCAGCTTAGAGGGTGTCGGAGATACGCAGTATTTT. It yields the protein CASSLEGVGDTQYF.

CDR3: CASSWWTSGNFEQFF. The CDR3 DNA follows: TGTGCCAGCAGCTGGTGGACTAGCGGGAATTTTGAGCAGTTCTTC. This chain links TRBV7-9 with TRBJ2-1; 12 bases map to TRBD2. After removal of 4 bases from V and 9 bases from J, the junction contained 7 bases not matched to a gene. This CDR3 contains 15 residues. Germline V gene sequence: CDR1 SEHNR, CDR2 FQNEAQ (reference sequence).

The chain couples TRBV30 to TRBJ2-5, with a weak D call TRBD1 (5 bases). V was pared by 4 bases and J by 4 bases, with 10 bases between. Germline CDR1 is GTSNPN and CDR2 is SVGIG (reference sequence). The CDR3 length is 12 residues. The CDR3 nucleotides are TGTGCCTGGACCAGGGTCGGAGAGACCCAGTACTTC. Translating gives CAWTRVGETQYF.

This clonotype turned up a few times. The CDR3 reads CAISRDRGEKLFF. DNA of the CDR3: TGTGCCATCAGTCGGGACAGGGGAGAAAAACTGTTTTTT. The V gene is TRBV10-3, the J gene TRBJ1-4, with TRBD1 identical over 10 bases. Losses at the gene ends were 5 bases for V and 8 bases for J; bases not matched to a gene: 2. Germline CDR1 is ENHRY and CDR2 is SYGVKD. The CDR3 is 13 amino acids.

V and J are TRBV28 and TRBJ2-1; possible D gene TRBD1, 6 bases. V was cut by 7 bases and J by 1 base, with 17 bases left in between. Germline assignment: CDR1 MDHEN and CDR2 SYDVKM. This CDR3 comprises 16 residues. This chain's CDR3 is CASTSEDSQSYNEQFF. CDR3 coding DNA: TGTGCCAGCACCTCTGAGGACAGTCAGTCCTACAATGAGCAGTTCTTC.

This clonotype was picked up many times. V usage is TRBV28 and J usage is TRBJ2-7; the match to TRBD2 covers 10 bases. The trim removed 5 bases at V and 0 bases at J, leaving 4 bases unmatched. This CDR3 region has 15 residues. Germline V CDR1 and CDR2: MDHEN, SYDVKM. The CDR3 coding sequence is TGTGCCAGCAGTGTCTCTAGCGGGGGCTCCTACGAGCAGTACTTC. Translated: CASSVSSGGSYEQYF. Variable domain in full (rest from reference TRBV28 and TRBJ2-7): DVKVTQSSRYLVKRTGEKVFLECVQDMDHENMFWYRQDPGLGLRLIYFSYDVKMKEKGDIPEGYSVSREKKERFSLILESASTNQTSMYLCASSVSSGGSYEQYFGPGTRLTVT.

This rearrangement joins TRBV7-2 to TRBJ2-1; no definite D call. V was trimmed by 1 base and J by 2 bases, leaving 12 bases between them. The germline V gene has CDR1 SGHTA and CDR2 FQGNSA. The CDR3 runs to 16 residues. The CDR3 here is CASSLGAASAYNEQFF. DNA for the CDR3: TGTGCCAGCAGCTTAGGGGCGGCCTCGGCCTACAATGAGCAGTTCTTC.

The V and J genes are TRBV6-2 or TRBV6-3 and TRBJ1-5; no clear D. This CDR3 spans 11 amino acids. Germline CDR1 and CDR2: MNHEY and SVGEGT. Between the trimmed V and J ends, which lost 8 bases and 5 bases, there was a span of 7 bases. The CDR3 DNA reads as TGTGCCAGCGGGAAGGATCAGCCCCAGCATTTT. Encoded protein: CASGKDQPQHF.

The genes are TRBV5-4 and TRBJ2-1; 16 nucleotides agree with TRBD2. The junction had 3 bases not matched to a gene; V was cut back by 4 bases and J by 2 bases. The CDR3 runs to 17 residues. Germline CDR1 SGHNT, CDR2 YYREEE (reference sequence). CDR3 coding DNA: TGTGCCAGCAGCAGGGGGACTAGCGGGAGGGCCTACAATGAGCAGTTCTTC. Protein product: CASSRGTSGRAYNEQFF. The complete variable domain, with remaining parts taken from reference TRBV5-4 and TRBJ2-1, reads ETGVTQSPTHLIKTRGQQVTLRCSSQSGHNTVSWYQQALGQGPQFIFQYYREEENGRGNFPPRFSGLQFPNYSSELNVNALELDDSALYLCASSRGTSGRAYNEQFFGPGTRLTVL.

This clonotype was seen a handful of times. The chain has TRBV5-4 and TRBJ2-3, with TRBD1 identical over 10 bases. This CDR3 has 18 residues. The V gene's germline CDR1 is SGHNT and CDR2 YYREEE (reference sequence). V lost 4 bases, J lost 0 bases, and 11 bases stayed unmatched. This CDR3 is CASSRGQGGNPSTDTQYF. In nucleotides, the CDR3 is TGTGCCAGCAGCCGCGGACAGGGGGGAAACCCAAGCACAGATACGCAGTATTTT.

This clonotype appeared a few times. V gene TRBV3-1 combines with J gene TRBJ2-1, with unresolved D. V was cut by 0 bases and J by 1 base, with 4 bases left in between. This CDR3 spans 14 amino acids. Germline values: CDR1 LGHDT, CDR2 YNNKEL (reference sequence). The CDR3 sequence is CASSQDRSYNEQFF. The CDR3 DNA is TGTGCCAGCAGCCAAGACAGGTCCTACAATGAGCAGTTCTTC.

This clonotype has only a few counts. The chain joins TRBV7-2 to TRBJ1-2, with D uncertain. V gave up 5 bases and J gave up 3 bases, with 7 bases separating them. Germline V gene sequence: CDR1 SGHTA, CDR2 FQGNSA. There are 12 residues in the CDR3. As DNA, the CDR3 is TGTGCCAGCAGCCTAAACCACTATGGCTACACCTTC. It yields the protein CASSLNHYGYTF.